This TCR beta chain was documented in a study of blood T cell repertoires in COVID-19 (TCRdb year 2020). In terms of the full investigation: The collaborator samples originated in the United States, Italy and Spain and spanned the acute and convalescent phases of COVID-19. The dataset comprised deeply sampled blood TCRbeta repertoires from subjects exposed to, actively infected with, or recovered from COVID-19. The repertoires were released in a freely available public database intended as a resource for research on the immune response to SARS-CoV-2. The prospective study material was composed of cDNA or gDNA derived from T cells, B-cell-depleted T cells, or PBMCs. Nearly every sample came with metadata listing a de-identified subject ID, COVID-19 status, age in years and sex. Samples came from the ongoing ImmuneRACE study (first 160 participants) plus 1,254 subjects from 6 global collaborators. HLA class I and class II types, where available, came from metadata supplied by the sample provider rather than from assay-based typing.

CDR1 and CDR2 (MGHRA, YSYEKL) derive from the germline V gene. Including cysteine and phenylalanine, the CDR3 has 13 amino acids. CDR3 DNA only is kept here, 39 bases in frame from base 1. At the junction V is shortened by 1 base and J by 3 bases, with 7 bases in between. In the prospective study, participants were roughly 18 to 100 years old, resided in fewer than 25 geographic areas of the United States, and were enrolled through a virtual design. In the prospective study, cohorts were assigned on the basis of participant-reported clinical history obtained from a screening survey and a study questionnaire. For ImmuneRACE Cohort 3, a participant was defined as recovered based on two consecutive negative NP/OP PCR tests, clearance by a healthcare professional, or resolution of symptoms. Mobile phlebotomists in the prospective study collected whole blood, serum and a nasopharyngeal or oropharyngeal swab from every participant. Participants in the prospective study had the option to provide additional blood draws and questionnaires over a 2-month period. Before DNA extraction, prospective study blood samples were shipped either frozen or at room temperature.

A note on this clone: It has no known antigen specificity. Per-base quality was not reported, and no clone a single base away is much larger than it.

General conclusions and limits of the study: The quantity of clinical and demographic metadata differed by source and by participant and was supplied without curation.

TCRbeta CDR3 regions were amplified from genomic DNA by means of the immunoSEQ Assay, a bias-controlled multiplex PCR. On the study's bioinformatics: The number of nucleated cells in each sample was estimated by amplification of reference gene primers within the assay. Sequence reads were collapsed and filtered to measure the absolute abundance of every unique TCRbeta CDR3 rearrangement. Productive Simpson clonality was computed per sample as the square root of Simpson's diversity index over productive rearrangements. Sourced from immuneACCESS, this table was stored by TCRdb with only in-frame sequences that have V and J called. A share of the clones is absent; for the studies checked, an unresolved V gene accounts for under half, and the remainder has no known explanation. The V and J calls and clone size are taken from that table; D and trimming were inferred from the DNA. Within this sample are roughly 200,000 clones, with 75% to 90% of them counted one time only. In total, the top ten clones hold 1.2% of the sample.

The chain is encoded by TRBV4-1 joined to TRBJ2-7; the D gene identity is not certain. Sequenced sample: PBMCs or T cells enriched from blood (not recorded which). This clonotype originated in a man aged 25-45 years who had recovered from COVID-19. The CDR3 protein: CASSQVLFYEQYF. The DNA sequence is TGCGCCAGCAGCCAAGTCCTTTTCTACGAGCAGTACTTC.